These 4 T cell receptor beta chains came from one sample sequenced in a study of blood T cell repertoires in COVID-19. Only in-frame clones appear in the TCRdb table, and some are missing; sequencing was by immunoSEQ multiplex PCR. Of fewer than 350,000 clones in the sample, roughly 90% were seen once. Material for sequencing was PBMCs or T cells enriched from blood (not recorded which). The receptors shown here come from a woman aged 30 to 39 who had been exposed to COVID-19.

The gene calls are TRBV30 and TRBJ2-7, with D perhaps matching TRBD1 or TRBD2 (5 bases each). This CDR3 is 11 amino acids long. The V and J ends lost 5 bases and 3 bases respectively, with 8 bases between them. Germline CDR1 is GTSNPN and CDR2 is SVGIG (reference sequence). Here the CDR3 DNA reads TGTGCCTGGGAGGGGAACTACGAGCAGTACTTC. Translation gives CAWEGNYEQYF.

This clone was observed a few times. The chain is built from TRBV7-9 and TRBJ2-3; a weak D match, TRBD1 (6 bases). Germline V CDR1 and CDR2: SEHNR, FQNEAQ (reference sequence). This CDR3 is built from 15 residues. V was trimmed by 2 bases and J by 4 bases, leaving 13 bases between them. The CDR3 here is CASSLQGGSADTQYF. The CDR3 DNA is TGTGCCAGCAGCTTACAAGGGGGTTCGGCAGATACGCAGTATTTT.

This clone was observed at least ten times. V usage is TRBV19 and J usage is TRBJ1-3, with TRBD1 as a possible D gene (6 bases). V was shortened by 5 bases and J by 0 bases, with 14 bases between the two germline ends. The CDR3 consists of 16 residues. Germline CDR1 LNHDA, CDR2 SQIVND (reference sequence). The CDR3 spells CASSRRIQGSGNTIYF. CDR3 in DNA: TGTGCCAGTAGTCGAAGGATACAGGGCTCTGGAAACACCATATATTTT.

The table lists this clone with a few counts. The CDR3 here is CASSQNRLTGEAFF. Here the CDR3 DNA reads TGTGCCAGCAGCCAAAACAGATTAACGGGGGAAGCTTTCTTT. The rearrangement links TRBV3-1 (or the pseudogene TRBV3-2) to TRBJ1-1; D not certain. Germline V CDR1 and CDR2: LGHDT, YNNKEL (reference sequence). Trimming removed 2 bases at V and 8 bases at J, with 15 bases between. The CDR3 contains 14 residues.